Each of the 9 T cell receptor beta chains below was sequenced from the same sample in a study of naive and memory T cell subsets. Two oligonucleotides, mixed equimolar, formed the beta constant-region primer covering TRBC1 and TRBC2. Each CDR3 protein is one row after TCRdb ran MiXCR on the UMI-ligation and nested PCR reads. Of about 80,000 distinct CDR3 sequences in the sample, roughly 13% are singletons; the top ten hold approximately 0.94%. Sequencing was done on a sample of central memory CD4+ T cells from blood. Receptors originate from a human donor in good health.

This clonotype was counted a few times. This chain joins TRBV27 and TRBJ1-6, with D possibly matching TRBD1 (5 bases). V was cut by 7 bases and J by 9 bases, with 16 bases left in between. Germline V gives CDR1 MNHEY, CDR2 SMNVEV (reference sequence). The CDR3 has 14 amino acids. CDR3: CASTGSGFTSPLHF. The CDR3 bases are TGTGCCAGCACCGGCTCAGGGTTCACTTCACCCCTCCACTTT.

The rearrangement joins TRBV21-1 to TRBJ2-7; TRBD1 is the table's D call, not checked against the DNA. TRBV21-1 is tagged as a pseudogene. The CDR3 totals 17 residues. The CDR3 loop is CASSLPPPDRVGYEQYF. Written as DNA, the CDR3 is TGTGCCAGCAGCCTTCCGCCCCCGGACAGGGTCGGATACGAGCAGTACTTC.

J is TRBJ2-1 and V is TRBV20-1; 10 bases are a match to TRBD2. The CDR3 contains 18 residues. In germline, CDR1 is DFQATT, CDR2 SNEGSKA (reference sequence). The V segment lost 5 bases and the J segment 0 bases; nucleotides outside the gene matches: 13. The CDR3 here is CSALNRFSGRFSYNEQFF. The DNA of the CDR3 is TGCAGTGCTCTGAATAGGTTTAGCGGGAGGTTCTCCTACAATGAGCAGTTCTTC.

V gene TRBV10-2 combines with J gene TRBJ1-1; D gene unclear. CDR3 length equals 13 residues. The germline V and J ends were trimmed by 3 bases and 1 base, with 6 bases remaining between them. The germline gives CDR1 WSHSY, CDR2 SAAADI. The CDR3 DNA reads TGCGCCAGCAGTGAAACTTCGAACACTGAAGCTTTCTTT. Translating gives CASSETSNTEAFF.

This clonotype was observed at least ten times. This rearrangement joins TRBV6-2 or TRBV6-3 to TRBJ2-4; tentative D call: TRBD2 (5 bases). Trimming removed 0 bases from V and 8 bases from J, with 5 bases in between. CDR1 and CDR2 from the germline V gene are MNHEY and SVGEGT. The CDR3 is 12 residues long. The CDR3 DNA is TGTGCCAGCAGTTACTCGCGGGACATTCAGTACTTC. Encoded protein: CASSYSRDIQYF.

There are many counts of this clonotype. The chain recombines TRBV5-5 with TRBJ2-1; TRBD1 matches 10 bases. Germline V gives CDR1 SGHKS, CDR2 YYEKEE (reference sequence). V gave up 4 bases and J gave up 1 base; unmatched junction bases: 8. This CDR3 has 17 residues. The CDR3 protein is CASSRSGQGGSYNEQFF. CDR3 nucleotides: TGTGCCAGCAGCAGATCCGGACAGGGGGGTTCCTACAATGAGCAGTTCTTC. The full variable domain, in which reference TRBV5-5 and TRBJ2-1 provide the parts outside the CDR3, is DAGVTQSPTHLIKTRGQQVTLRCSPISGHKSVSWYQQVLGQGPQFIFQYYEKEERGRGNFPDRFSARQFPNYSSELNVNALLLGDSALYLCASSRSGQGGSYNEQFFGPGTRLTVL.

The DNA of the CDR3 is TGCAGTGCTAGCGCAGGGGCCGGAAACATTCAGTACTTC. Translating it yields CSASAGAGNIQYF. This rearrangement joins TRBV20-1 to TRBJ2-4, with D possibly TRBD1 on 6 matching bases. Trimming removed 3 bases at V and 6 bases at J, with 12 bases between. CDR1 is DFQATT, CDR2 SNEGSKA, per germline (reference sequence). The CDR3 totals 13 residues.

The J gene is TRBJ1-2, the V gene TRBV7-2, with 7 bases fitting TRBD1. CDR3 length: 14 residues. The germline CDR1 and CDR2 sequences are SGHTA and FQGNSA. V was clipped by 5 bases and J by 6 bases; unmatched bases: 9. The CDR3 loop reads CASSLRQGEDGYTF. For the CDR3, the DNA is TGTGCCAGCAGCCTACGACAGGGAGAGGATGGCTACACCTTC.

This clonotype showed up many times. This chain joins TRBV4-2 and TRBJ2-3; D call uncertain. Trimming took off 1 base at V and 4 bases at J, with 12 bases between the two ends. The germline CDR1 and CDR2 sequences are LGHNA and YNFKEQ. The CDR3 has 15 amino acids. The CDR3 here is CASSQVATLSDTQYF. CDR3 bases: TGTGCCAGCAGCCAAGTTGCGACACTCTCAGATACGCAGTATTTT.